This entry features one T cell receptor (beta chain) sequence. Its specificity is unknown. V lost 4 bases to trimming and J lost 0 bases; unmatched junction nucleotides: 9. Germline CDR1 is SGHTA and CDR2 is FQGNSA. This CDR3 spans 16 amino acids. This sample was included in a study of CD8 T cells in ankylosing spondylitis. Study-level results: From matched ankylosing spondylitis synovial fluid, disease-linked clones were reportedly recovered at significantly enriched levels. In reactive arthritis synovial fluid and blood, some motif variants had been reported before. For ankylosing spondylitis blood, a TCR beta motif of 7 to 9 highly homologous variants appeared characteristic.

TCRdb redid the calling of the 5' RACE reads with MiXCR, one entry per CDR3 protein. This table holds 800,000 to 900,000 distinct CDR3 sequences, 12% found once. The sample comprised blood, either unsorted or a sorted T cell fraction (not recorded which). The TCR was taken from a male donor with ankylosing spondylitis. The chain has TRBV7-2 and TRBJ2-7; 7 bases agree with TRBD2. This CDR3 reads CASSSRLAEPSYEQYF. CDR3 DNA: TGTGCCAGCAGCTCCCGACTAGCTGAACCCTCCTACGAGCAGTACTTC.